A single TCR beta chain is shown here with its context. The data were taken from a study of blood T cell repertoires in COVID-19. Study-level information: Spain, Italy and the United States supplied samples that represented acute and convalescent COVID-19. PBMCs, B-cell-depleted T cells, or T cells were the source of the cDNA or gDNA that made up the material.

Germline-derived CDR1 and CDR2 are KGHDR and SFDVKD. The CDR3 runs to 14 residues. V gave up 4 bases and J gave up 7 bases, with 14 bases separating them. Sequencing was performed with immunoSEQ multiplex PCR; in TCRdb, only in-frame clones are kept and a portion is missing. The table lists roughly 200,000 clones, 80% to 90% of them singletons. The V call is TRBV24-1, the J call TRBJ2-3, with TRBD1 as a possible D gene (6 bases). This clonotype was sampled from a human donor with active or convalescent COVID-19. The donor label of this sample is uncertain. Sequencing was performed on peripheral blood. DNA of the CDR3: TGTGCCACCAGTGACCCGCTTGGACAGAATACGCAGTATTTT. It is translated as CATSDPLGQNTQYF.